These T cell receptor beta chains were read from a single sample in a study of cytomegalovirus exposure and HLA in healthy donors. Data came from immunoSEQ multiplex PCR; TCRdb stores just in-frame clones and leaves some out. The data show fewer than 150,000 clones, with 77% seen just once and about 5.3% held by the top ten. Sequencing was performed on PBMCs. The receptor set was obtained from a woman aged 45-60 years in good health and CMV-seronegative. The CDR3 runs from the conserved cysteine through the conserved F or W. A D gene is named only where the DNA matches it firmly. Rows may omit the clone size; those that give it use once, few, many or a size class.

TRBJ1-2,14,TRBV7-8,.,few,TGTGCCAGCAGCTTAGAAGCAGGGAACTATGGCTACACCTTC,CASSLEAGNYGYTF
TRBJ2-2,15,TRBV7-9,TRBD2,.,TGTGCCAGCAGCTCGCGGGGGGTAGACACCGGGGAGCTGTTTTTT,CASSSRGVDTGELFF
TRBJ1-4,12,TRBV18,.,.,TGTGCCAGCTCCCCAGAAGGAGGGATACTGTTTTTT,CASSPEGGILFF
TRBJ1-1,16,TRBV29-1,TRBD1,.,TGCAGCGTTGAAGATCACAGGGGCCCAGGTGGCACTGAAGCTTTCTTT,CSVEDHRGPGGTEAFF
TRBJ2-5,11,TRBV2,.,.,TGTGCCAGCACTAACGAAGAGACCCAGTACTTC,CASTNEETQYF
TRBJ2-2,15,TRBV5-1,.,.,TGCGCCAGCAGCCCGGACTATCCGAACACCGGGGAGCTGTTTTTT,CASSPDYPNTGELFF
TRBJ2-3,12,TRBV29-1,.,.,TGCAGCGGCCGTTCCACTGAAGATACGCAGTATTTT,CSGRSTEDTQYF
TRBJ2-2,15,TRBV21-1,.,.,TGTGCCAGCAGCAAAGTACAGGGTTGTCCCGGGGAGCTGTTTTTT,CASSKVQGCPGELFF
TRBJ2-7,16,TRBV7-6,.,.,TGTGCCAGCAGCTTAGCGGGTTCCGACTCCTCCTACGAGCAGTACTTC,CASSLAGSDSSYEQYF
TRBJ1-6,15,TRBV4-1,TRBD1,.,TGCGCCAGCAGCCAAGATGACAGGGATAATTCACCCCTCCACTTT,CASSQDDRDNSPLHF
TRBJ2-5,15,TRBV7-2,TRBD1,.,TGTGCCAGCAGCTCCGAGGACAGGGGGGTAGTCTATCAGTACTTC,CASSSEDRGVVYQYF
TRBJ1-2,13,TRBV19,.,once,TGTGCCACCGCCCTCACAGCAAACTATGGCTACACCTTC,CATALTANYGYTF
TRBJ2-7,13,TRBV6-1,TRBD1,few,TGTGCCAGCAGGAGACAGGGGGCCGACGAGCAGTACTTC,CASRRQGADEQYF
TRBJ1-2,14,TRBV6-5,TRBD1,.,TGTGCCAGCAGTTACCGGGACAGGGGATTTGGCTACACCTTC,CASSYRDRGFGYTF
TRBJ1-1,15,TRBV5-4,.,few,TGTGCCAGCAGCTCTGCCAGGAACATGAACACTGAAGCTTTCTTT,CASSSARNMNTEAFF
TRBJ2-2,15,TRBV2,.,.,TGTGCCAGCAAATCACAGGCTACTGGTACCGGGGAGCTGTTTTTT,CASKSQATGTGELFF
TRBJ1-2,12,TRBV6-6,.,.,TGTGCCAGCAGTCCTACTAACTATGGCTACACCTTC,CASSPTNYGYTF
TRBJ1-5,14,TRBV18,.,.,TGTGCCAGCTCACCACCGGGGCAGTTTCAGCCCCAGCATTTT,CASSPPGQFQPQHF
TRBJ2-2,15,TRBV7-2,TRBD1,.,TGTGCCAGCAGCTTGTACAGGGGCAGCACCGGGGAGCTGTTTTTT,CASSLYRGSTGELFF
TRBJ2-3,14,TRBV29-1,TRBD1,.,TGCAGCGTTACGGGGACAGGGATTGGAGATACGCAGTATTTT,CSVTGTGIGDTQYF
TRBJ1-1,14,TRBV13,.,.,TGTGCCAGCAGCCAATTTAGCGGGTTCACTGAAGCTTTCTTT,CASSQFSGFTEAFF
TRBJ1-1,13,TRBV6-6,.,.,TGTGCCAGCACTAGGGGGAGGGACACTGAAGCTTTCTTT,CASTRGRDTEAFF
TRBJ2-7,15,TRBV2,.,.,TGTGCCAGCAGTGGACTTAGGGACAACTCCTACGAGCAGTACTTC,CASSGLRDNSYEQYF
TRBJ2-7,16,TRBV5-4,.,.,TGTGCCAGCAGCAACCCGGGGGGACAAATAGACTACGAGCAGTACTTC,CASSNPGGQIDYEQYF
TRBJ1-6,18,TRBV7-9,TRBD1,.,TGTGCCAGCAGCTTAGGGCAGGGGGGTCGCCTCTATAATTCACCCCTCCACTTT,CASSLGQGGRLYNSPLHF
TRBJ2-1,16,TRBV30,.,few,TGTGCCTGGAGTCCCTTGGGCGGGGCGGGTTACAATGAGCAGTTCTTC,CAWSPLGGAGYNEQFF
TRBJ1-1,13,TRBV2,.,.,TGTGCCAGTGCGGCGGAGATGAACACTGAAGCTTTCTTT,CASAAEMNTEAFF
TRBJ2-7,15,TRBV5-4,TRBD1,.,TGTGCCAGCAGCCGTCCCGGGACAGCGCTTTACGAGCAGTACTTC,CASSRPGTALYEQYF
TRBJ2-7,15,TRBV2,.,.,TGTGCCAGCAGGGGCCTCCGGGACATCTCCTACGAGCAGTACTTC,CASRGLRDISYEQYF
TRBJ2-4,15,TRBV23-1,.,.,TGCGCCAGCAGTCTATTGGAGGGGGCGGGAAACATTCAGTACTTC,CASSLLEGAGNIQYF
TRBJ1-6,13,TRBV19,.,few,TGTGCCAGTAGTATCGCCTATAATTCACCCCTCCACTTT,CASSIAYNSPLHF
TRBJ1-2,14,TRBV2,.,.,TGTGCCAGCAGTGAAAGAAGAGGGAACTATGGCTACACCTTC,CASSERRGNYGYTF
TRBJ2-7,14,TRBV6-6,.,.,TGTGCCAGCAGTCAGACAGACCTCGCCTTCGAGCAGTACTTC,CASSQTDLAFEQYF
TRBJ1-4,15,TRBV5-6,TRBD1,.,TGTGCCAGCAGCCTACAGGGGGCGCAATTGGAAAAACTGTTTTTT,CASSLQGAQLEKLFF
TRBJ2-7,12,TRBV13,.,few,TGTGCCAGCAGCTCCTCCCCGGGGGAGCAGTACTTC,CASSSSPGEQYF
TRBJ2-1,12,TRBV11-3,.,.,TGTGCCAGCAGCTTAGATCGGGATGAGCAGTTCTTC,CASSLDRDEQFF
TRBJ1-2,14,TRBV7-9,.,once,TGTGCCATGCAGCTGTCAGGGTCTCGTGAGGGCTACACCTTC,CAMQLSGSREGYTF
TRBJ1-5,14,TRBV2,.,many,TGTGCCAGCAGTGTGGAGGGACCCAATCAGCCCCAGCATTTT,CASSVEGPNQPQHF
TRBJ1-1,12,TRBV13,.,.,TGTGCCAGCAGCCGGGGAGCCCTTAGGGCTTTCTTT,CASSRGALRAFF
TRBJ2-7,15,TRBV7-3,TRBD1,.,TGTGCCAGCAGCTTAAGGCCGGGACAGGGTGAGGAGCAGTACTTC,CASSLRPGQGEEQYF
TRBJ1-4,14,TRBV18,TRBD1,.,TGTGCCAGCTCACCATTGCAGGGGGAAGAAAAACTGTTTTTT,CASSPLQGEEKLFF
TRBJ1-1,11,TRBV20-1,.,.,TGCAGTGCTGGAGACAGGCGTGAAGCTTTCTTT,CSAGDRREAFF
TRBJ2-2,16,TRBV7-7,.,.,TGTGCTAGCAGCCCCCTAGGGCGGGGCCTTGGGGGGGAGCTGTTTTTT,CASSPLGRGLGGELFF
TRBJ1-3,17,TRBV9,.,.,TGTGCCAGCAGCGCGGACAACTATCTTTTCTCTGGAAACACCATATATTTT,CASSADNYLFSGNTIYF
TRBJ2-7,13,TRBV6-1,.,.,TGTGCCAGCACCTCGCTCACAGGCAGCGAGCAGTACTTC,CASTSLTGSEQYF
TRBJ1-1,13,TRBV10-2,TRBD1,.,TGCGCCAGCAGTGAGTACAGGGGTACTGAAGCTTTCTTT,CASSEYRGTEAFF
TRBJ1-1,19,TRBV5-1,TRBD1,once,TGCGCCAGCAGACTTCCTCGGGACAGGGGGCTGGCGGTGGACACTGAAGCTTTCTTT,CASRLPRDRGLAVDTEAFF
TRBJ2-2,14,TRBV19,.,.,TGTGCCAGTAGTTTCGGACAGAACACCGGGGAGCTGTTTTTT,CASSFGQNTGELFF
TRBJ2-1,14,TRBV29-1,TRBD2,.,TGCAGCGTTGTGGCTAGCGGGGGTCTCAATGAGCAGTTCTTC,CSVVASGGLNEQFF
TRBJ2-2,15,TRBV6-5,TRBD2,.,TGTGCCAGCAGTTCGGGGGGGGCTTTCACCGGGGAGCTGTTTTTT,CASSSGGAFTGELFF
TRBJ2-7,20,TRBV6-4,TRBD1,.,TGTGCCAGCAGTGACCCCCAGACGGTCTCGTTGCGGGACAGGGTTCACGAGCAGTACTTC,CASSDPQTVSLRDRVHEQYF
TRBJ2-2,17,TRBV10-3,TRBD2,.,TGTGCCATCAGCAGGACTAGCGGGGGGTCGAACACCGGGGAGCTGTTTTTT,CAISRTSGGSNTGELFF
TRBJ1-4,11,TRBV29-1,.,.,TGCAGCGTTGAGGATTTTGTAGGACATATTTTT,CSVEDFVGHIF
TRBJ1-1,15,TRBV14,.,.,TGTGCCAGCAGCGAACAGACGGGGTTGTGGGCTGAAGCTTTCTTT,CASSEQTGLWAEAFF
TRBJ1-4,16,TRBV4-2,.,.,TGTGCCAGCAGCCAAGTCGGCGGAACAACTAATGAAAAACTGTTTTTT,CASSQVGGTTNEKLFF
TRBJ1-1,14,TRBV6-6,TRBD1,.,TGTGCCAGCAGTAACCCGACAGGGGACACTGAAGCTTTCTTT,CASSNPTGDTEAFF
TRBJ2-6,18,TRBV10-3,TRBD2,.,TGTGCCATCAGCGCGTTAGCGGGGGGGCCAAAAGGGGCCAACGTCCTGACTTTC,CAISALAGGPKGANVLTF
TRBJ1-6,14,TRBV5-4,TRBD1,.,TGTGCCAGCAGCTTTGGACAGGGCAATTCACCCCTCCACTTT,CASSFGQGNSPLHF
TRBJ2-7,16,TRBV6-1,TRBD1,.,TGTGCCAGCAGTGAAACGGACAGGGCTGTCTCCTACGAGCAGTACTTC,CASSETDRAVSYEQYF
TRBJ1-5,15,TRBV2,TRBD1,.,TGTGCCAGCAGTGTGACAGGGCCTAGCAATCAGCCCCAGCATTTT,CASSVTGPSNQPQHF